Presented here are 3 T cell receptor beta chains from one specimen sequenced in a study of cytomegalovirus exposure and HLA in healthy donors. PCR used 60 Vbeta primers and 13 Jbeta primers. The assay was immunoSEQ multiplex PCR, and TCRdb's table has in-frame clones only and misses some. The table lists some 200,000 clones, around four fifths of them singletons. Sequenced: PBMCs. These receptors originate from a boy younger than 10 in good health and CMV-seronegative.

V usage is TRBV4-3 and J usage is TRBJ2-5; 8 bases fit TRBD1. This CDR3 spans 15 amino acids. Germline CDR1 is LGHNA and CDR2 is YSLEER. The V gene end was trimmed by 2 bases and the J gene end by 5 bases; junction bases not matched to a gene: 7. DNA of the CDR3: TGCGCCAGCAGCCAAAATCAGGGGGCGGGGGAGACCCAGTACTTC. It is translated as CASSQNQGAGETQYF.

Remarks on this clone: Additional DNA sequences in this sample encode the identical CDR3. V usage is TRBV5-1 and J usage is TRBJ2-7; TRBD2 aligns across 8 bases. Per germline, CDR1 SGHRS and CDR2 YFSETQ. The CDR3 contains 14 residues. V lost 4 bases, J lost 0 bases, and 3 bases stayed unmatched. The CDR3 DNA reads TGCGCCAGCAGCCCCAGCGGGAGCTCCTACGAGCAGTACTTC. Its protein product is CASSPSGSSYEQYF.

The chain employs TRBV6-6 and TRBJ2-7; 8 bases align to TRBD2. V was pared by 4 bases and J by 4 bases, with 12 bases of the junction left unmatched. Germline lookup yields CDR1 MNHNY and CDR2 SVGAGI (reference sequence). This CDR3 has 16 amino acids. The CDR3 region has the DNA TGTGCCAGCAGTTCGTCAACTAGCGGTTTGATTTACGAGCAGTACTTC. Translating it yields CASSSSTSGLIYEQYF.